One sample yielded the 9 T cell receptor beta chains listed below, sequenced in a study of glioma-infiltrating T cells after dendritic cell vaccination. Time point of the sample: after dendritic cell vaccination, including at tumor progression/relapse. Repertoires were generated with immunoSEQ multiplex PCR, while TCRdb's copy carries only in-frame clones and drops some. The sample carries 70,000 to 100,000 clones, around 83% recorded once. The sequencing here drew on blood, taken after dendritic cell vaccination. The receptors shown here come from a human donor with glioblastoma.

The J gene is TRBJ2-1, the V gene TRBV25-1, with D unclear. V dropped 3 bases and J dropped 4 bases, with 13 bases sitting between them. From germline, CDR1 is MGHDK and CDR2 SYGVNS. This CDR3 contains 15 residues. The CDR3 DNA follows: TGTGCCAGCAGTGATCAGGCCCCCTCTTACAATGAGCAGTTCTTC. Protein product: CASSDQAPSYNEQFF. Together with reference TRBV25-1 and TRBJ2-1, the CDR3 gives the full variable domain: EADIYQTPRYLVIGTGKKITLECSQTMGHDKMYWYQQDPGMELHLIHYSYGVNSTEKGDLSSESTVSRIRTEHFPLTLESARPSHTSQYLCASSDQAPSYNEQFFGPGTRLTVL.

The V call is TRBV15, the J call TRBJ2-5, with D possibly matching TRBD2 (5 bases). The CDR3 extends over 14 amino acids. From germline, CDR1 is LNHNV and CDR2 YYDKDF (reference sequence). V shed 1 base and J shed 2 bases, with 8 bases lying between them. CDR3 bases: TGTGCCACCAGCAGAGGGCTAGCACAAGAGACCCAGTACTTC. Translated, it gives CATSRGLAQETQYF.

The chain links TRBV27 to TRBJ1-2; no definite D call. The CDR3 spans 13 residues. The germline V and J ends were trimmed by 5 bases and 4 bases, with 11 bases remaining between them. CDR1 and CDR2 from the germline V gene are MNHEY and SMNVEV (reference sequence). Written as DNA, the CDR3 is TGTGCCAGCAGTATTACAGCCCGCTATGGCTACACCTTC. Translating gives CASSITARYGYTF.

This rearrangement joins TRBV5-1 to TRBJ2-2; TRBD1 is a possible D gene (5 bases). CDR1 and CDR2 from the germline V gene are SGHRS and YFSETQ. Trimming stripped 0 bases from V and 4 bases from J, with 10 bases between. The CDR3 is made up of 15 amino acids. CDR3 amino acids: CASSLEPGPTGELFF. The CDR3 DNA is TGCGCCAGCAGCTTGGAACCAGGGCCCACCGGGGAGCTGTTTTTT.

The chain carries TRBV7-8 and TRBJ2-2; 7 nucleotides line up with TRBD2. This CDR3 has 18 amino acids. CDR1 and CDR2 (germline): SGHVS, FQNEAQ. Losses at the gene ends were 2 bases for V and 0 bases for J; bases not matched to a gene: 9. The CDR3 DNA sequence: TGTGCCAGCAGCTTATCTAGGCTAGCGGAGACGAACACCGGGGAGCTGTTTTTT. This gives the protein CASSLSRLAETNTGELFF.

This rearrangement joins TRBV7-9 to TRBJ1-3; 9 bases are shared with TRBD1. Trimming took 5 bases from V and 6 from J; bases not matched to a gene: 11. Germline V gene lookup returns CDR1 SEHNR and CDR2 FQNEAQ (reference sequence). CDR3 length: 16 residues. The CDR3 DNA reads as TGTGCCAGCAGCCTTAGGACAGGGGATACCGTAAACACCATATATTTT. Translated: CASSLRTGDTVNTIYF.

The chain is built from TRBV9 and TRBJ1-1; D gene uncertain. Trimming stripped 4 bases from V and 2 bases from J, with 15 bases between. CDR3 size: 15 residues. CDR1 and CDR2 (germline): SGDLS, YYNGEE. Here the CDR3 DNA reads TGTGCCAGCAGCACCCGGGAGTCCGGAAACACTGAAGCTTTCTTT. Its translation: CASSTRESGNTEAFF.

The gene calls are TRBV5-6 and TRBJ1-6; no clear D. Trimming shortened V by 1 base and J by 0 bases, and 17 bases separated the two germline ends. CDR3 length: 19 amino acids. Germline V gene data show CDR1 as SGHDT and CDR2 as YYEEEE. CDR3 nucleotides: TGTGCCAGCAGCTTGAGGCCGGTCCGGAGCGGCTCCTATAATTCACCCCTCCACTTT. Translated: CASSLRPVRSGSYNSPLHF. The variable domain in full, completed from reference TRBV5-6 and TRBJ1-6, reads DAGVTQSPTHLIKTRGQQVTLRCSPKSGHDTVSWYQQALGQGPQFIFQYYEEEERQRGNFPDRFSGHQFPNYSSELNVNALLLGDSALYLCASSLRPVRSGSYNSPLHFGNGTRLTVT.

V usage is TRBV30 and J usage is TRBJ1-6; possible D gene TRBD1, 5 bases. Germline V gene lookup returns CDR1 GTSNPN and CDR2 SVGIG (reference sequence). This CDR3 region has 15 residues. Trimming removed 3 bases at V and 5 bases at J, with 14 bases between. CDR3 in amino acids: CAWRSLGLNNSPLHF. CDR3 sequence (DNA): TGTGCCTGGAGATCCTTGGGACTGAATAATTCACCCCTCCACTTT. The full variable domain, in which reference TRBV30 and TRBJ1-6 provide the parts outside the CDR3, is SQTIHQWPATLVQPVGSPLSLECTVEGTSNPNLYWYRQAAGRGLQLLFYSVGIGQISSEVPQNLSASRPQDRQFILSSKKLLLSDSGFYLCAWRSLGLNNSPLHFGNGTRLTVT.